Listed below are T cell receptor beta chains from one sample, sequenced in a study of blood T cells in healthy people across ages. TCRdb reprocessed the 5' RACE reads with MiXCR, giving one entry per CDR3 protein. The sample includes hundreds of thousands of distinct CDR3 sequences, 56% of them seen just once. Material for sequencing was blood. Source of these receptors: a man in his forties in good health. The CDR3 runs from the conserved cysteine through the conserved F or W. Clone size is stated in some rows and not others, as once, few, many or a class when expanded.

V gene | clone size | CDR3 protein
TRBV27 | NA | CASSFGIHNEQYF
TRBV11-1 | few | CASSVGDSSYEQYF
TRBV28 | NA | CASSGGTVNDEQFF
TRBV28 | NA | CASSSQQAPGFF
TRBV20-1 | NA | CSARVAGAYNEQFF
TRBV30 | NA | CAWSVRSYGYTF
TRBV5-1 | many | CASSLGPEVYYGYTF
TRBV29-1 | many | CSGHIETQYF
TRBV7-2 | many | CASSPSSENIQYF
TRBV2 | few | CASSEEGGTGSQETQYF
TRBV5-1 | NA | CASSLARLEGGELFF
TRBV7-2 | NA | CASSPGPEPTIYF
TRBV11-2 | few | CASSLERYLGNEQFF
TRBV7-3 | NA | CASSPLPGQPQHF
TRBV9 | NA | CASSANSAPQETQYF
TRBV6-2/TRBV6-3 | NA | CASTHGGTRPYNEQFF
TRBV20-1 | NA | CSAPYGLAGGKNPYNEQFF
TRBV7-2 | NA | CASSPWSLSYGQYF
TRBV10-3 | NA | CAIRQGSTNEKLFF
TRBV4-2 | NA | CASSQDGTVEKLFF
TRBV2 | NA | CASSGGGTLYGYTF
TRBV10-3 | NA | CATWTENTGERVAGGVETQYF
TRBV10-3 | few | CAISDRVPAQGASADTQYF
TRBV28 | NA | CASSLSGMSTDTQYF
TRBV15 | NA | CATSRDTGRETQYF
TRBV28 | few | CASSWRENGEQYF
TRBV7-9 | NA | CASSLGGEKDTQYF
TRBV4-1 | NA | CASSQVEGWETQYF
TRBV29-1 | NA | CSVGQGTVQETQYF
TRBV29-1 | NA | CSVDPGLTEAFF
TRBV29-1 | few | CSVEDPPYGYTF
TRBV10-3 | NA | CAVKGLSYEQYF
TRBV6-6 | NA | CAGRKARTTLGNSPLHF
TRBV5-1 | once | CASSFSTSGSDNEQFF
TRBV12-3/TRBV12-4 | NA | CASSLDIREDLTF
TRBV15 | NA | CATSRDEIGTGVEKLFF
TRBV5-4 | few | CASSLDRGHNGYTF
TRBV20-1 | few | CSARVLGETNEKLFF
TRBV5-5 | many | CASSLAQGREKLFF
TRBV7-2 | NA | CASSVAQQGNEQYF
TRBV24-1 | few | CATGGLAGDRDEQFF
TRBV3-1 | few | CASSQGRGEYGYTF
TRBV4-1 | NA | CASSLHLLENLAKNIQYF
TRBV6-2/TRBV6-3 | NA | CASGNGFTEQYF
TRBV7-3 | NA | CASSPRCGYTF
TRBV10-3 | few | CAISEEGSDTQYF